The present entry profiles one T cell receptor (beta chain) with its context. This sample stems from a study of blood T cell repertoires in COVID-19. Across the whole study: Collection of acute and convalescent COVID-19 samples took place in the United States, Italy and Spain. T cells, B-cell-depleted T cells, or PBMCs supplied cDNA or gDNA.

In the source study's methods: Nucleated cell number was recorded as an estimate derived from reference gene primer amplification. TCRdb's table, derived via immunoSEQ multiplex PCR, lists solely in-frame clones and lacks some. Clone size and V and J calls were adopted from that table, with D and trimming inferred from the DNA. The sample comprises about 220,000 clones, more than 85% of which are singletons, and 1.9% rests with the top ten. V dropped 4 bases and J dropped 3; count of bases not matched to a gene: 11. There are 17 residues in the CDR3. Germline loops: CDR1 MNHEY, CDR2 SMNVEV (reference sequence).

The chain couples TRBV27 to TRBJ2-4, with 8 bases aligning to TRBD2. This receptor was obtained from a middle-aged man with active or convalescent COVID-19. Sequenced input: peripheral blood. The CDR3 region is CASSSLAGDVGKNIQYF. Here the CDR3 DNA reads TGTGCCAGCAGTTCCCTAGCGGGTGATGTGGGCAAAAACATTCAGTACTTC.